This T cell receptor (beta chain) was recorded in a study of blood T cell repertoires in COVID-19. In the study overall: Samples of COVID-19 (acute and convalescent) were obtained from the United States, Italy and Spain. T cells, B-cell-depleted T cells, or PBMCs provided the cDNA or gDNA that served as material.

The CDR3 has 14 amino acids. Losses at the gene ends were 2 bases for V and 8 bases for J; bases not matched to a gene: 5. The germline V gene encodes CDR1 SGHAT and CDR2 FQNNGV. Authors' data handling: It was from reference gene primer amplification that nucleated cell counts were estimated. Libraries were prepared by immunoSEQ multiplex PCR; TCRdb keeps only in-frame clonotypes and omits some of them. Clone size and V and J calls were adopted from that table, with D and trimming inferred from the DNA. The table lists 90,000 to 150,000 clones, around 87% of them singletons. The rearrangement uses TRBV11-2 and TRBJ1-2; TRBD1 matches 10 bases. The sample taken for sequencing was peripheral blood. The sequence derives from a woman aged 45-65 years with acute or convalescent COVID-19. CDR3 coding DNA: TGTGCCAGCAGCTTAACGACAGGGGGCGCAGGCTACACCTTC. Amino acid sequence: CASSLTTGGAGYTF. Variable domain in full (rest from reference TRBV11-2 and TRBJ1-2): EAGVAQSPRYKIIEKRQSVAFWCNPISGHATLYWYQQILGQGPKLLIQFQNNGVVDDSQLPKDRFSAERLKGVDSTLKIQPAKLEDSAVYLCASSLTTGGAGYTFGSGTRLTVV.